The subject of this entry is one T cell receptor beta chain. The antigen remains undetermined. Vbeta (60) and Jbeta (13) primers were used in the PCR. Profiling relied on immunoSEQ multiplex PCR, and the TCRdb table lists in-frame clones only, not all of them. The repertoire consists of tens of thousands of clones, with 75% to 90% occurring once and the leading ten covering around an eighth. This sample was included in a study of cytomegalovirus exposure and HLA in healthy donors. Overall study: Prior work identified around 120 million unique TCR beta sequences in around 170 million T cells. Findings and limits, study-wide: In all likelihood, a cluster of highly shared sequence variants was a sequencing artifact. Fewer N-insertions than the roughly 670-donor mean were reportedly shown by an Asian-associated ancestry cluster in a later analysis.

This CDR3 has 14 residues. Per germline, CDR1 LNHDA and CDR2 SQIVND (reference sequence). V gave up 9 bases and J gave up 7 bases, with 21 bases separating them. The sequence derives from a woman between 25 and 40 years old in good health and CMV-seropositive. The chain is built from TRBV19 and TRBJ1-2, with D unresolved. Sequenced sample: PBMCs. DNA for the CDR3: TGTGCCAGCCGAAAACCGGGAACAGCCAGTGGCTACACCTTC. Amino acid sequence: CASRKPGTASGYTF.